Reported below is one T cell receptor (beta chain). Its antigen is as yet unknown. CDR3 length: 14 residues. Germline assignment: CDR1 SEHNR and CDR2 FQNEAQ (reference sequence). V dropped 5 bases and J dropped 5; count of bases not matched to a gene: 5. Clones were sequenced by immunoSEQ multiplex PCR, and TCRdb holds only the in-frame ones, with some missing. The sample contains about 50,000 clones, 82% of which appear only once. The entry originates in a study of memory CD4+ T cells and cytomegalovirus serostatus. Study outcomes and limitations: Of around 160 reported CMV TCRbeta sequences, 60 to 85 were found in memory CD4+ repertoires.

The sort gate was single viable CD3+CD4+CD8-CD45RO+ cells for memory CD4+ T cells. Sequencing was carried out using memory CD4+ T cells from blood. This receptor was obtained from an adult in good health and CMV-seronegative. The chain employs TRBV7-9 and TRBJ2-3; 9 bases align to TRBD1. The CDR3, as DNA: TGTGCCAGCAGCGCCGGGACAGGGCGAGATACGCAGTATTTT. It is translated as CASSAGTGRDTQYF.